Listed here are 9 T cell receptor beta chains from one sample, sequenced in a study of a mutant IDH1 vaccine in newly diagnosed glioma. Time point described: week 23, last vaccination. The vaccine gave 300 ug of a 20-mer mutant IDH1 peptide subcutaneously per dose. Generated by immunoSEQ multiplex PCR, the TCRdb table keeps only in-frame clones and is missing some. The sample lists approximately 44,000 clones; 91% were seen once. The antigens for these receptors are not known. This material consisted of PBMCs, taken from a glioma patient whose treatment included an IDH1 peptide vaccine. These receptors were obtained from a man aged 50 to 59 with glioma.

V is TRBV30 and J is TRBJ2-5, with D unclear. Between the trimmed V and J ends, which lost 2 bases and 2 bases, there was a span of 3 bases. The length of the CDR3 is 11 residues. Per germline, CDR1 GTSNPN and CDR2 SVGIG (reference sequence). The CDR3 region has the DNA TGTGCCTGGAGTCGGCAAGAGACCCAGTACTTC. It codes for CAWSRQETQYF.

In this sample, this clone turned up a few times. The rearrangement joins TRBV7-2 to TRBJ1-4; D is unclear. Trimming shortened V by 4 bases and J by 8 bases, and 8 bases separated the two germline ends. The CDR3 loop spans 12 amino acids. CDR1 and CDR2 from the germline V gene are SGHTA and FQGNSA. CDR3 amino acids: CASSSDGEKLFF. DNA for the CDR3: TGTGCCAGCAGCTCGGACGGAGAAAAACTGTTTTTT.

The CDR3 region has the DNA TGTGCCAGCAGCGTAGCTTCGCAGGGTAGAGAGACCCAGTACTTC. Translating gives CASSVASQGRETQYF. V and J are TRBV9 and TRBJ2-5; D may be TRBD1 (5 bases). CDR1 SGDLS and CDR2 YYNGEE come from the germline V gene. The CDR3 length is 15 residues. V was shortened by 0 bases and J by 4 bases, with 13 bases between the two germline ends.

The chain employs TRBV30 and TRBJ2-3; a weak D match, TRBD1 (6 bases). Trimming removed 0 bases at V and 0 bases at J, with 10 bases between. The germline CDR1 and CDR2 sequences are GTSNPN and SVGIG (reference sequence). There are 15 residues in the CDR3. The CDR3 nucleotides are TGTGCCTGGAGTGTTGGACAGAGTAGCACAGATACGCAGTATTTT. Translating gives CAWSVGQSSTDTQYF.

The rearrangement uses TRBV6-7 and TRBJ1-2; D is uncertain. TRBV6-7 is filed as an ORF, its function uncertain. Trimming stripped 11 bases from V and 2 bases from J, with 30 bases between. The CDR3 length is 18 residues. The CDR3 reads CAGSAFPGLHPLNYGYTF. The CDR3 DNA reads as TGTGCCGGGTCCGCCTTTCCGGGGTTACACCCCCTCAACTATGGCTACACCTTC.

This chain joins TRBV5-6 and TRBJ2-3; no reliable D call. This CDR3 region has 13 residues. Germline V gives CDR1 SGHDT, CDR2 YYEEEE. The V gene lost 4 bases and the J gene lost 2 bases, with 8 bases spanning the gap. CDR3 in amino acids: CASSLLYTDTQYF. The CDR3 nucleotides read TGTGCCAGCAGCCTGCTTTACACAGATACGCAGTATTTT.

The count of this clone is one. The CDR3 reads CASRPDSYEQYF. The CDR3 DNA is TGTGCCAGCAGACCTGACAGCTACGAGCAGTACTTC. The V call is TRBV2, the J call TRBJ2-7, with D possibly matching TRBD1 (5 bases). Germline V lookup: CDR1 SNHLY, CDR2 FYNNEI. With 6 bases removed from V and 3 bases from J, the gap between germline ends came to 9 bases. The CDR3 totals 12 residues.

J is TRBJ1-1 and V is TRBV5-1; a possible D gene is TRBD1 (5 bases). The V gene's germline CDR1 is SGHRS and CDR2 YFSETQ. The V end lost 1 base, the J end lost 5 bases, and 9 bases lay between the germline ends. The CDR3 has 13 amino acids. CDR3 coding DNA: TGCGCCAGCAGCTTGAGTGGGGGTACTGAAGCTTTCTTT. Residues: CASSLSGGTEAFF.

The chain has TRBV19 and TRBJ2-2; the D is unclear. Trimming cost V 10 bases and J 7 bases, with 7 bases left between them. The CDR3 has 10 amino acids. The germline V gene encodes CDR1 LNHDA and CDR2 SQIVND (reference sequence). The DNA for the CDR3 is TGTGCCACCAAACACGGGGAGCTGTTTTTT. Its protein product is CATKHGELFF.